One sample yielded the 10 T cell receptor beta chains listed below, sequenced in a study of cytomegalovirus exposure and HLA in healthy donors. Using immunoSEQ multiplex PCR, the repertoire was profiled, and TCRdb retains in-frame clones only, with some absent. Of approximately 150,000 clones in the sample, about nine tenths were seen once. What was sequenced was PBMCs. All receptors come from a man between 18 and 35 years old in good health and CMV-seropositive.

The chain recombines TRBV2 with TRBJ1-4, with 7 bases lining up with TRBD1. This CDR3 has 17 amino acids. Germline CDR1 and CDR2: SNHLY and FYNNEI. Trimming cost V 2 bases and J 3 bases; bases outside gene matches: 9. The CDR3 DNA reads as TGTGCCAGCAGTGAAAAACAGGGGATCAGGGCTAATGAAAAACTGTTTTTT. Amino acid sequence: CASSEKQGIRANEKLFF.

The V call is TRBV6-5, the J call TRBJ1-5, with 10 bases identical to TRBD1. Trimming took 5 bases from V and 6 from J; bases not matched to a gene: 7. This CDR3 is 15 amino acids long. Germline-derived CDR1 and CDR2 are MNHEY and SVGAGI. CDR3 DNA: TGTGCCAGCAGTACCGGGACAGGGGATTCTCAGCCCCAGCATTTT. Amino acids: CASSTGTGDSQPQHF.

The chain is built from TRBV5-1 and TRBJ1-1; D possibly corresponds to TRBD1 (6 bases). Germline CDR1 SGHRS, CDR2 YFSETQ. Trimming shortened V by 6 bases and J by 6 bases, and 15 bases separated the two germline ends. The CDR3 contains 13 residues. The CDR3 DNA reads TGCGCCAGCAAGGGGGTGGGTGGCGCTGAAGCTTTCTTT. It specifies CASKGVGGAEAFF.

The CDR3 region is CASSPDISISSNTIYF. Written as DNA, the CDR3 is TGTGCCAGCAGTCCTGACATCTCCATCTCATCAAACACCATATATTTT. V and J are TRBV27 and TRBJ1-3; D ambiguous. The CDR3 length is 16 residues. V lost 5 bases to trimming and J lost 6 bases, with 20 bases between them. Germline V gene sequence: CDR1 MNHEY, CDR2 SMNVEV (reference sequence).

The gene calls are TRBV27 and TRBJ1-2; 12 positions agree with TRBD1. In germline, CDR1 is MNHEY, CDR2 SMNVEV (reference sequence). CDR3 length equals 16 residues. V lost 8 bases to trimming and J lost 4 bases; unmatched junction nucleotides: 11. CDR3 nucleotides: TGTGCCAGCCGATCCACCGGGACAGGGGGCGTCTATGGCTACACCTTC. Amino acids: CASRSTGTGGVYGYTF.

The V and J genes are TRBV5-6 and TRBJ1-5, with D hard to call. The CDR3 consists of 15 residues. The ends were cut back, 3 bases at V and 2 bases at J, with 12 bases in the middle. Germline lookup yields CDR1 SGHDT and CDR2 YYEEEE. CDR3 DNA: TGTGCCAGCAGCTCCTCCACACGGGGCAATCAGCCCCAGCATTTT. Its protein product is CASSSSTRGNQPQHF.

The chain has TRBV5-5 and TRBJ1-4; 7 bases match TRBD1. J gave up 7 bases and V 4 bases, and 10 bases lay outside the gene matches. The CDR3 contains 15 residues. Germline V gene lookup returns CDR1 SGHKS and CDR2 YYEKEE (reference sequence). The CDR3 DNA is TGTGCCAGCAGCCTCCCGGGTTCAGGGGGTGAAAAACTGTTTTTT. This encodes CASSLPGSGGEKLFF.

V is TRBV28 and J is TRBJ2-6; D might be TRBD2 (6 bases). V dropped 5 bases and J dropped 0 bases, with 8 bases sitting between them. The CDR3 runs to 15 residues. Germline-derived CDR1 and CDR2 are MDHEN and SYDVKM. Here the CDR3 reads CASSPGGSGANVLTF. CDR3 nucleotides: TGTGCCAGCAGTCCCGGGGGCTCTGGGGCCAACGTCCTGACTTTC.

This clone occurred a few times. The rearrangement links TRBV6-1 to TRBJ1-2, with 7 nucleotides matching TRBD1. Germline V lookup: CDR1 MNHNS, CDR2 SASEGT. V lost 6 bases and J lost 5; bases outside the gene matches: 6. The CDR3 contains 13 residues. The CDR3 DNA is TGTGCCAGCAGGACAGGGATACAGTATGGCTACACCTTC. Translating gives CASRTGIQYGYTF.

This clone was observed once. This sequence joins TRBV11-2 and TRBJ2-3, with 11 bases aligning to TRBD2. Unmatched junction bases numbered 13, after V lost 0 bases and J lost 2 bases. Germline assignment: CDR1 SGHAT and CDR2 FQNNGV. The CDR3 loop spans 20 amino acids. The CDR3 here is CASSLDTGLAEGKYTDTQYF. CDR3 nucleotides: TGTGCCAGCAGCTTAGATACGGGACTAGCGGAAGGAAAATACACAGATACGCAGTATTTT. The variable domain in full, with the rest retrieved from reference TRBV11-2 and TRBJ2-3, is EAGVAQSPRYKIIEKRQSVAFWCNPISGHATLYWYQQILGQGPKLLIQFQNNGVVDDSQLPKDRFSAERLKGVDSTLKIQPAKLEDSAVYLCASSLDTGLAEGKYTDTQYFGPGTRLTVL.